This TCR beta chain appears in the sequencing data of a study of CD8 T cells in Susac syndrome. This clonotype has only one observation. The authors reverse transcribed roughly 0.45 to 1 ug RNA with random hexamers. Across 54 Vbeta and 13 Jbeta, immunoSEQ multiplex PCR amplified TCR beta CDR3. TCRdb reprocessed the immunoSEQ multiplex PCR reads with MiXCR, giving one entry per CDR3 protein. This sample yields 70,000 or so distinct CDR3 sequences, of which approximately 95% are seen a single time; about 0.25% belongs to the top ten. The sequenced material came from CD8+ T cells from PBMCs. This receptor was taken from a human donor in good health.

The CDR3 here is CASSYLQTGNTEAFF. CDR3 sequence (DNA): TGTGCCAGCAGTTACCTGCAGACAGGGAACACTGAAGCTTTCTTT. The V gene is TRBV6-6, the J gene TRBJ1-1, with D tentatively TRBD1 (6 bases). The CDR3 is 15 amino acids. V lost 2 bases, J lost 1 base, and 11 bases lay in between. Per germline, CDR1 MNHNY and CDR2 SVGAGI (reference sequence).